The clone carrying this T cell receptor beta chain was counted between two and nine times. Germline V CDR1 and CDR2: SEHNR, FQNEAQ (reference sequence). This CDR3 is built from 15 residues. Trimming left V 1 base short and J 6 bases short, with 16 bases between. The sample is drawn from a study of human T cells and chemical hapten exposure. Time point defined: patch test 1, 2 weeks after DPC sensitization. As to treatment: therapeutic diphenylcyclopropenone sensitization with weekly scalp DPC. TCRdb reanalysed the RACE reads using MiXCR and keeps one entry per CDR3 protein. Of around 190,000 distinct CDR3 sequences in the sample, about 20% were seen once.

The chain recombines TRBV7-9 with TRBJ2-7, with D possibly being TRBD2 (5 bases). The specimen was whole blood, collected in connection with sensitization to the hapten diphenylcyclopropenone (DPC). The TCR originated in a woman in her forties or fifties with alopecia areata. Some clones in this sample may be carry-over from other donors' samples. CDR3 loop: CASSLVDFNPGEQYF. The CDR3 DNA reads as TGTGCCAGCAGCTTAGTGGACTTCAATCCTGGCGAGCAGTACTTC.